The T cell receptor beta chain under discussion was sequenced for a study of shared clonotypes between healthy human individuals. Study-level results: The diversity represented, both genetic and in exposure history, was limited by few donors. Between several donors, naive CD4 clonotypes were shared at a level of about 5%.

The method was immunoSEQ multiplex PCR; TCRdb's version includes in-frame clones alone and lacks a portion of them. The sample has millions of clones, about 95% seen once. Trimming took off 4 bases at V and 9 bases at J, with 13 bases between the two ends. There are 12 residues in the CDR3. Germline V lookup: CDR1 SGHDT, CDR2 YYEEEE. CD45RO negativity and positive selection for CCR7 defined naive CD8 cells, a population that excluded terminally differentiated effector memory CD45RA+ cells. All of the donors resided in Nashville, Tennessee, and each was a Caucasian adult. This clone was counted a single time. Its antigen is not known.

The TCR sequence derives from a man aged 18-30 years in good health. V and J are TRBV5-6 and TRBJ1-2; D remains ambiguous. The sequenced material came from naive CD8+ T cells sorted from blood. The CDR3 DNA is TGTGCCAGCAGCCCCGATGGTAGGAGCTACACCTTC. Translated, it gives CASSPDGRSYTF.